One sample yielded the 13 T cell receptor beta chains listed below, sequenced in a study of CD8+ T cells in alopecia areata (dated by TCRdb to 2016 to 2019). Pooled mouse cutaneous lymph node cells were stained for CD4, CD8alpha, NKG2D, NKG2ACE and other markers and were then sorted on a BD Influx. Library creation used the immunoSEQ multiplex PCR assay. RNA was extracted from all samples and reverse transcribed into cDNA, which served as template for TCR sequencing. The table comes from immuneACCESS by way of TCRdb, which keeps in-frame sequences with V and J called. Part of the clones is missing from these tables; in studies checked, under half for an unresolved V gene and the rest for unknown reasons. This sample was tabulated with over 250,000 clones, among which there are no singletons. Around 1.2% of the sample goes to the ten largest clones. Specimen: CD4+ T cells sorted from a lymph node. These TCRs come from a C3H/HeJ mouse with alopecia areata. Mice of this strain carry the MHC haplotype H2-k.

Remarks on this clone: A much larger clone is a single base away; this may be a read error. These gene names are mouse names. With the read ending 4 residues before the CDR3 end, the germline J gene is used to fill in that end. The sample holds other DNA sequences that translate to the same CDR3. The chain combines TRBV31 with TRBJ2-1; D is uncertain. Per germline, CDR1 GKSSPN and CDR2 SITVG. The V end lost 0 bases, the J end lost 1 base, and 4 bases lay between the germline ends. The CDR3 length is 13 residues. CDR3 bases read: TGTGCCTGGAGTCTGGGAAACTATGCT. As protein: CAWSLGNYA. The complete CDR3 protein is CAWSLGNYAEQFF.

The table lists this clone with a few counts. Genes and germline come from the mouse. The read stops 4 residues short of the end of the CDR3; the missing end is completed from the germline J gene. The V gene is TRBV13-1, the J gene TRBJ2-5; 10 bases map to TRBD2. The CDR3 is made up of 16 amino acids. The germline gives CDR1 NSHNY, CDR2 SYGAGN. Germline trimming cut 0 bases from V and 1 base from J; bases unmatched to any gene: 2. CDR3 sequence: CASSDATGGDQDTQYF. The CDR3 DNA, read in part, is TGTGCCAGCAGTGATGCCACTGGGGGGGACCAAGAC.

This clone appeared a few times. Mouse germline and gene names are used. The read terminates 4 residues ahead of where the CDR3 ends, so the germline J gene completes it. The V gene is TRBV13-3, the J gene TRBJ1-2; 8 bases agree with TRBD1. The CDR3 is 15 amino acids. Germline lookup yields CDR1 NNHDY and CDR2 SYVADS. The junction had 2 bases not matched to a gene; V was cut back by 1 base and J by 0 bases. The CDR3 reads CASSDQDRANSDYTF. The covered CDR3 bases are TGTGCCAGCAGTGATCAGGACAGGGCAAACTCC.

Of note for this clone: Here the gene names and germline are mouse. The sequenced CDR3 bases are TGTGCCTGGAGGTGGAGTGCAGAA. Translating gives CAWRWSAE. The CDR3 in its entirety is CAWRWSAETLYF. The V gene is TRBV31, the J gene TRBJ2-3; the D is unclear. The read stops 4 residues short of the end of the CDR3; the missing end is completed from the germline J gene. Germline-derived CDR1 and CDR2 are GKSSPN and SITVG. CDR3 length: 12 residues. V gave up 3 bases and J gave up 0 bases, with 4 bases separating them.

Ten or more counts support this clone. The gene names here belong to mouse. The read ends 4 residues early relative to the CDR3; the germline J gene fills the gap. This rearrangement joins TRBV17 to TRBJ2-3, with a tentative D call TRBD1 (6 bases). Germline CDR1 reads MNHDT; CDR2 reads YYDKIL. The V end lost 3 bases, the J end lost 2 bases, and 12 bases lay between the germline ends. This CDR3 is 15 amino acids long. CDR3 amino acids: CASSSPGEVAETLYF. Incomplete CDR3 DNA: TGTGCTAGCAGTAGTCCAGGGGAGGTTGCAGAA.

There are a few counts of this clone. Gene names and germline match the mouse. The read ends 4 residues shy of where the CDR3 ends; the end is completed using the germline J gene. This chain connects TRBV1 to TRBJ2-7; possibly TRBD2 for D (6 bases). Looked up from germline, CDR1 is NSQYPW and CDR2 is LRSPGD (reference sequence). CDR3 size: 16 residues. Trimming left V 1 base short and J 0 bases short, with 13 bases between. The CDR3 DNA, read in part, is TGCACCTGCAGTGCAGCCGGCGGGGGGTCCTCCTAT. Translated: CTCSAAGGGSSY. In full, the CDR3 is CTCSAAGGGSSYEQYF.

This clone occurred a few times. Genes and germline come from the mouse. The observed sequence ends 4 residues before the CDR3 terminus, with the missing tail filled in from the germline J gene. The chain employs TRBV13-3 and TRBJ2-2, with a possible D match to TRBD2 (7 bases). This CDR3 contains 14 residues. V lost 1 base and J 6 bases, leaving 10 bases between the germline ends. In germline, CDR1 is NNHDY, CDR2 SYVADS. CDR3 bases read: TGTGCCAGCAGTGATCCTGGGGGCCCCGGG. It codes for CASSDPGGPG. The full-length CDR3 reads as CASSDPGGPGQLYF.

This clone was seen more than once but under ten times. Gene and germline names: mouse. The read falls 4 residues short of the CDR3 end, and the missing part is taken from the germline J gene. This chain joins TRBV1 and TRBJ2-1; 7 bases are a match to TRBD2. The V gene end was trimmed by 3 bases and the J gene end by 3 bases; junction bases not matched to a gene: 8. There are 16 residues in the CDR3. The V gene's germline CDR1 is NSQYPW and CDR2 LRSPGD (reference sequence). The sequenced CDR3 bases are TGCACCTGCAGTGCCCTCCCTCTGGGGGTCTATGCT. This sequence encodes CTCSALPLGVYA. The entire CDR3 reads CTCSALPLGVYAEQFF.

As regards this clone: This sequence may be a read error, since a much larger clone differs from it by one base. Genes here carry mouse names. With the read ending 4 residues before the CDR3 end, the germline J gene is used to fill in that end. Other DNA sequences from this sample encode an identical CDR3 as well. The genes are TRBV13-1 and TRBJ2-1, with 7 bases identical to TRBD1. V lost 3 bases, J lost 2 bases, and 2 bases stayed unmatched. The germline gives CDR1 NSHNY, CDR2 SYGAGN. The CDR3 is 14 residues long. CDR3 amino acids: CASSGGQYYAEQFF. The DNA read from the CDR3 is TGTGCCAGCAGTGGGGGACAGTACTATGCT.

This clone has more than one count but fewer than ten. Gene and germline names: mouse. At the DNA level, this CDR3 is encoded by other sequences in the same sample as well. Incomplete CDR3 DNA: TGTGCCAGCAGTGATGTTGGGGACACA. This gives the protein CASSDVGDT. The full CDR3 protein reads CASSDVGDTEVFF. This chain links TRBV13-1 with TRBJ1-1; D is undetermined. The read ends 4 residues shy of where the CDR3 ends; the end is completed using the germline J gene. The CDR3 covers 13 residues. Trimming pared 0 bases from V and 3 bases from J, leaving 6 bases between. From germline, CDR1 is NSHNY and CDR2 SYGAGN.

This clone has just a few counts. Genes and germline come from the mouse. The sequence runs out 4 residues before the end of the CDR3; the remainder is reconstructed from the germline J gene. This chain links TRBV5 with TRBJ2-4, with TRBD2 identical over 9 bases. Germline V gene sequence: CDR1 LGHNA, CDR2 YNLKQL (reference sequence). V shed 0 bases and J 3 bases; nucleotides not matched to a gene: 1. The CDR3 contains 15 residues. CDR3 sequence: CASSQEDWGQNTLYF. Partial CDR3 DNA: TGTGCCAGCAGCCAAGAAGACTGGGGGCAAAAC.

This clone has just a few counts. Germline and genes: mouse. The read falls 4 residues short of the CDR3 end, and the missing part is taken from the germline J gene. The rearrangement uses TRBV13-2 and TRBJ2-5; 7 nucleotides align to TRBD2. This CDR3 is 15 amino acids long. Per germline, CDR1 NNHNN and CDR2 SYGAGS (reference sequence). The sequenced CDR3 bases are TGTGCCAGCGGTGATGCCGGGGGGGGTCCGGAC. This gives the protein CASGDAGGGPD. The full CDR3 sequence reads CASGDAGGGPDTQYF.

This clone was picked up a small number of times. Mouse germline and gene names are used. The DNA ends 4 residues before the CDR3 does, and the rest of the CDR3 is filled in from the germline J gene. V is TRBV2 and J is TRBJ2-1, with 8 bases lining up with TRBD2. Losses at the gene ends were 4 bases for V and 3 bases for J; bases not matched to a gene: 5. CDR3 length: 15 residues. The germline V gene encodes CDR1 LGHNA and CDR2 YSYQKL. CDR3 DNA, as far as it was read: TGTGCCAGCAGCCCCACTGGGGGTGGCTATGCT. Translation: CASSPTGGGYA. The entire CDR3 protein reads CASSPTGGGYAEQFF.